The text below deals with one T cell receptor beta chain. No antigen is known for it. The record originates from a study of T cell responses to AZD1222 COVID-19 vaccine. This CDR3 region has 13 residues. CDR1 and CDR2 from the germline V gene are SGHNT and YYREEE (reference sequence). Trimming took 6 bases from V and 5 from J, leaving 14 bases between them. Libraries were prepared by immunoSEQ multiplex PCR; TCRdb keeps only in-frame clonotypes and omits some of them. The profile shows about 140,000 clones, approximately 92% of them singletons. Overall study findings and caveats: Spike-specific TCR depth and breadth grew after two AZD1222 doses.

The sequence was collected from an adult in good health. The chain links TRBV5-4 to TRBJ1-1, with TRBD1 as a possible D gene (6 bases). The sample was peripheral blood, taken on day 0 of AZD1222 vaccination. CDR3 DNA: TGTGCCAGCACCCCAGGGGTAAGGACTGAAGCTTTCTTT. This encodes CASTPGVRTEAFF.